These 8 T cell receptor beta chains came from one sample sequenced in a study of blood T cell repertoires in COVID-19. Repertoires were generated with immunoSEQ multiplex PCR, while TCRdb's copy carries only in-frame clones and drops some. Here the sample spans some 260,000 clones, around 90% being singletons. Material: peripheral blood. Source of these receptors: a man older than 75 with acute or convalescent COVID-19.

The rearrangement uses TRBV6-5 and TRBJ2-3; possible D gene TRBD2, 6 bases. From germline, CDR1 is MNHEY and CDR2 SVGAGI. V lost 6 bases and J lost 2, with 9 bases in between. CDR3 length: 13 residues. The CDR3 protein is CASRGLPTDTQYF. Here the CDR3 DNA reads TGTGCCAGCAGGGGACTCCCCACAGATACGCAGTATTTT.

This clone was seen a few times. The V and J genes are TRBV5-1 and TRBJ2-5, with 14 nucleotides matching TRBD2. With 0 bases clipped from V and 3 bases from J, the junction kept 7 bases outside the gene matches. The CDR3 length is 18 residues. Germline CDR1 SGHRS, CDR2 YFSETQ. The CDR3 sequence is CASSLAKTSGGGKETQYF. As DNA, the CDR3 is TGCGCCAGCAGCTTGGCCAAGACTAGCGGGGGGGGCAAAGAGACCCAGTACTTC.

The sample holds one count of this clone. The rearrangement uses TRBV5-4 and TRBJ1-6; no firm D call. The length of the CDR3 is 15 residues. CDR1 and CDR2 (germline): SGHNT, YYREEE (reference sequence). The ends were cut back, 0 bases at V and 7 bases at J, with 11 bases in the middle. CDR3: CASSLAEGANSPLHF. The DNA for the CDR3 is TGTGCCAGCAGCTTGGCAGAGGGTGCCAATTCACCCCTCCACTTT.

The chain recombines TRBV18 with TRBJ1-5; D not resolved. V dropped 3 bases and J dropped 5 bases, with 8 bases sitting between them. The CDR3 contains 13 residues. Germline V gives CDR1 KGHSH, CDR2 LQKENI. This CDR3 reads CASSPDLDQPQHF. CDR3 nucleotides: TGTGCCAGCTCACCGGATCTAGATCAGCCCCAGCATTTT.

The chain is built from TRBV29-1 and TRBJ2-3; the D is unclear. Looked up from germline, CDR1 is SQVTM and CDR2 is ANQGSEA. CDR3 length: 14 residues. Trimming pared 3 bases from V and 4 bases from J, leaving 14 bases between. Written as DNA, the CDR3 is TGCAGCGTTGAGCGTCTTGTAGCAGCAGATACGCAGTATTTT. The encoded protein is CSVERLVAADTQYF.

This clone was seen only once. The genes are TRBV6-6 and TRBJ2-3, with TRBD2 matching over 7 bases. Trimming at V came to 9 bases and at J to 2 bases, leaving 8 bases not matched to a gene. This CDR3 region has 14 residues. Germline V gene data show CDR1 as MNHNY and CDR2 as SVGAGI (reference sequence). In DNA, the CDR3 is TGTGCCAGTTCGGGAGCGGGGATCACAGATACGCAGTATTTT. This translates into CASSGAGITDTQYF.

The chain has TRBV5-1 and TRBJ2-7, with TRBD2 matching over 8 bases. V was clipped by 2 bases and J by 8 bases; unmatched bases: 6. The CDR3 covers 13 residues. Germline lookup yields CDR1 SGHRS and CDR2 YFSETQ. CDR3 in amino acids: CASSFVGREQQYF. The CDR3, as DNA: TGCGCCAGCAGCTTTGTCGGGAGGGAGCAGCAGTACTTC.

This clone has just one count. The J gene is TRBJ1-4, the V gene TRBV9; D might be TRBD1 (5 bases). Germline CDR1 reads SGDLS; CDR2 reads YYNGEE. Trimming cost V 4 bases and J 8 bases, with 15 bases left between them. This CDR3 spans 14 amino acids. CDR3 sequence: CASSPRGGDEKLFF. The CDR3 bases are TGTGCCAGCAGCCCGAGAGGAGGGGACGAAAAACTGTTTTTT.